This TCR beta chain was captured by sequencing in a study of OX40 agonist ivuxolimab in advanced cancers. Looking at the study overall: Ivuxolimab, which targeted the costimulatory receptor OX40 (CD134), was an agonistic, fully human IgG2 monoclonal antibody. Intravenous ivuxolimab was administered to patients every 2 weeks at six dose levels: 0.01, 0.1, 0.3, 1.5, 3 and 10 mg/kg. Among the approximately 50 dose-escalation patients, around 19 had hepatocellular carcinoma, some 15 melanoma, 9 renal cell carcinoma and 9 head and neck cancer. A male proportion of approximately 83% and a mean age of about 60 years, ranging from 23 to 79, were recorded for the dose-escalation cohort. Patients were allowed to have had prior anti-PD-1, anti-PD-L1 or anti-CTLA-4 therapy, and 40% of the dose-escalation patients had previously received checkpoint inhibitors. Partial responses occurred in three dose-escalation patients, of whom one had hepatocellular carcinoma and two had cutaneous melanoma. The purpose of peripheral TCRbeta sequencing was to test whether ivuxolimab changed TCR sequence diversity and led to clonal T-cell expansion. The monotherapy dose-escalation portion (N ≈ 55 patients) of the phase I ivuxolimab trial is reported in the paper.

Comments on this clone: Its recognized antigen is unknown. The sample holds no much larger clone one base away, and base qualities are not on file.

The research as a whole found: After ivuxolimab, expanded clones were on average more numerous among CD8+ T cells than among CD4+ T cells. Low levels of normalized T-cell clonal expansion were also seen in some patients who did not respond. In the 0.1-3.0 mg/kg groups, partial responders had among the lowest normalized peripheral clonal expansion, particularly in CD8+ T cells. Antigen specificity was not determined for the clonally expanded peripheral T cells. At doses of 0.1 to 3.0 mg/kg, clonal expansion of both CD4+ and CD8+ T cells in blood was seen between baseline and week 6.

Patients with autoimmune disease history or receiving systemic immunosuppression were excluded from the trial. Peripheral blood for TCR sequencing was collected from all dose cohorts at baseline, on cycle 4 day 1, and on cycle 7 day 1. Samples were obtained from an open-label, multicenter, first-in-human phase I dose-escalation trial of ivuxolimab. Adults with locally advanced or metastatic head and neck squamous cell, hepatocellular, melanoma or renal cell carcinoma were enrolled in the trial. CD4+ and CD8+ T cells were sorted separately from peripheral blood before TCR sequencing. To sequence the TCRbeta CDR3 region, genomic DNA was isolated from the sorted cells. TCRbeta CDR3 regions were sequenced using the immunoSEQ Assay. The table was pulled from immuneACCESS by TCRdb, which kept in-frame rearrangements only. Such tables lose some clones; where checked, under half of the loss comes from unresolved V genes, and the rest has no known cause. Within this sample are over 55,000 clones, with 84% of them counted one time only. Roughly 2.4% of the sample lies in the top ten.

The CDR1 and CDR2 encoded by the germline V gene are MDHEN and SYDVKM. From cysteine to phenylalanine, the CDR3 is 15 amino acids long. Just CDR3 DNA is preserved here, 45 bases in frame from base 1. V sheds 6 bases and J sheds 7 bases, leaving 20 bases between their ends. Recombination joined TRBV28 with TRBJ2-3; perhaps TRBD2 is the D gene, with 5 bases matching. This clonotype was sampled from an adult with an advanced solid tumor such as melanoma, head and neck, liver or kidney cancer. Sequencing used CD4+ or CD8+ T cells sorted from blood, obtained in a trial of the OX40 agonist ivuxolimab. The DNA sequence is as follows: TGTGCCAGCAGCCAAGGAGGCTTATCTCCTCATACGCAGTATTTT. The encoded protein is CASSQGGLSPHTQYF.